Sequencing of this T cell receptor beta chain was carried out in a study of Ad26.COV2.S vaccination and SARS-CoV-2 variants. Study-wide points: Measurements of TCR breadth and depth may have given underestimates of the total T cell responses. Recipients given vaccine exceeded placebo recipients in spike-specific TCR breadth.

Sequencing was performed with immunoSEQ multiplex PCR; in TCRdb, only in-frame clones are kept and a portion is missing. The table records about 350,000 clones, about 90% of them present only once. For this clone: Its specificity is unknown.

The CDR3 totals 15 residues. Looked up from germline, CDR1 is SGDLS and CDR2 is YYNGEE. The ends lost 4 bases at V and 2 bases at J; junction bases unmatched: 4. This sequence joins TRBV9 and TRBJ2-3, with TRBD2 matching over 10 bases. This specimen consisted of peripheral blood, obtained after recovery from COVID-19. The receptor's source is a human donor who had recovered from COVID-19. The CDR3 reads CASSLSGGPTDTQYF. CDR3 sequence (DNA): TGTGCCAGCAGCCTTAGCGGGGGGCCCACAGATACGCAGTATTTT.